This TCR beta chain was obtained from a study of T cell repertoires in cytomegalovirus infection. Study summary: TCR beta signatures that were public indicated CMV infection and matching HLA type.

From the reads, TCRdb called clonotypes with MiXCR, one entry per CDR3 protein. This sample has approximately 250,000 distinct CDR3 sequences, with roughly 22% found just once. Notes on the study in general: CMV-specific TCR beta clonotypes restricted by HLA-C were the ones dominating the ex vivo response. Carriers of CMV and the relevant HLA type were discriminated by public TCR beta frequency.

The count of this clonotype is one. Its antigen is unknown. Trimming took off 1 base at V and 8 bases at J, with 10 bases between the two ends. This CDR3 region has 13 residues. CDR1 SGDLS and CDR2 YYNGEE come from the germline V gene. This TCR came from a human donor in good health (CMV status not recorded). Some clones in this sample may be carry-over from other donors' samples. This chain links TRBV9 with TRBJ1-3; TRBD1 is a possible D gene (6 bases). The sequenced sample consisted of CD8+ T cells from PBMCs. CDR3 coding DNA: TGTGCCAGCAGCGTACTACAGGGAGACACCATATATTTT. Its translation: CASSVLQGDTIYF.